These 23 T cell receptor beta chains were all obtained from the same sample, sequenced in a study of post-analysis software for immune sequencing data. General study points: In patients, roughly five TRBV segments were more frequent than in controls, with TRBV5-6, TRBV5-1 and TRBV20-1 among them.

Each TCR beta cDNA library carried unique molecular identifiers. One entry per CDR3 protein, called by TCRdb with MiXCR from the PCR reads. The data hold about 500,000 distinct CDR3 sequences, with 45% observed a single time. Which antigens these TCRs recognize remains unknown. Specimen: blood. These receptors all stem from a girl aged 10 to 17 with multiple sclerosis.

This clonotype came up many times. The chain joins TRBV20-1 to TRBJ2-1; D may be TRBD2 (6 bases). V lost 1 base and J lost 10, with 17 bases in between. The CDR3 has 14 residues. Germline V gives CDR1 DFQATT, CDR2 SNEGSKA (reference sequence). DNA of the CDR3: TGCAGTGCTAGAGTCGGGACTCCCAATGAGGAGCAGTTCTTC. As protein: CSARVGTPNEEQFF.

A few counts support this clonotype. This chain links TRBV5-1 with TRBJ2-5; D not resolved. Germline V gene sequence: CDR1 SGHRS, CDR2 YFSETQ. Trimming took off 0 bases at V and 2 bases at J, with 8 bases between the two ends. The CDR3 is 14 residues long. CDR3 amino acids: CASSLGQRQETQYF. The DNA for the CDR3 is TGCGCCAGCAGCTTGGGCCAGCGTCAAGAGACCCAGTACTTC.

The chain links TRBV20-1 to TRBJ2-5, with 7 positions matching TRBD1. Germline CDR1 DFQATT, CDR2 SNEGSKA (reference sequence). The ends lost 1 base at V and 4 bases at J; junction bases unmatched: 9. The CDR3 has 15 residues. CDR3 sequence reads: CSARGATGKGETQYF. DNA for the CDR3: TGCAGTGCTAGAGGGGCGACAGGGAAGGGAGAGACCCAGTACTTC.

This chain joins TRBV29-1 and TRBJ2-3, with D maybe TRBD2 (6 bases). CDR3 length equals 13 residues. Per the germline V gene, CDR1 is SQVTM and CDR2 is ANQGSEA. V was trimmed by 4 bases and J by 6 bases, leaving 14 bases between them. The CDR3 reads CSVGHSGGDTQYF. The CDR3 DNA follows: TGCAGCGTTGGTCACAGCGGAGGGGATACGCAGTATTTT.

This sequence joins TRBV28 and TRBJ1-6; 7 positions match TRBD1. CDR3 length equals 16 residues. The ends lost 5 bases at V and 4 bases at J; junction bases unmatched: 8. Germline V CDR1 and CDR2: MDHEN, SYDVKM. CDR3 nucleotides: TGTGCCAGCAGTCCCCCTGGGGGACAGTATAATTCACCCCTCCACTTT. Amino acid sequence: CASSPPGGQYNSPLHF.

This clonotype appeared once. This chain joins TRBV11-1 and TRBJ2-1, with no clear D. Germline CDR1 SGHAT, CDR2 FQDESV (reference sequence). The V gene lost 5 bases and the J gene lost 1 base, with 15 bases spanning the gap. This CDR3 contains 16 residues. This chain's CDR3 is CASSPAGWSSYNEQFF. The CDR3 region has the DNA TGTGCCAGCAGCCCCGCCGGATGGTCTTCCTACAATGAGCAGTTCTTC.

J is TRBJ1-2 and V is TRBV2; possible D gene TRBD1, 5 bases. Trimming left V 7 bases short and J 4 bases short, with 13 bases between. The CDR3 consists of 13 residues. CDR1 and CDR2 from the germline V gene are SNHLY and FYNNEI. The chain's CDR3 is CASTGTAPYGYTF. The CDR3 nucleotides read TGTGCCAGCACCGGGACGGCCCCCTATGGCTACACCTTC.

In its sample, this clonotype was seen a few times. V usage is TRBV29-1 and J usage is TRBJ2-5; a possible D gene is TRBD2 (5 bases). The CDR3 has 14 residues. Germline V gene lookup returns CDR1 SQVTM and CDR2 ANQGSEA. Between the trimmed V and J ends, which lost 0 bases and 1 base, there was a span of 9 bases. Here the CDR3 DNA reads TGCAGCGTTGAAGACGGGGTTAGCCAAGAGACCCAGTACTTC. Translation: CSVEDGVSQETQYF.

This chain links TRBV25-1 with TRBJ2-3, with TRBD2 matching 7 bases. Trimming removed 4 bases from V and 4 bases from J; junction bases left unmatched: 11. CDR1 and CDR2 from the germline V gene are MGHDK and SYGVNS. CDR3 length: 16 residues. The CDR3 is CASSGRRAGRADTQYF. The CDR3 DNA is TGTGCCAGCAGTGGCAGACGAGCGGGACGCGCAGATACGCAGTATTTT. The full variable domain, rest sourced from reference TRBV25-1 and TRBJ2-3, is EADIYQTPRYLVIGTGKKITLECSQTMGHDKMYWYQQDPGMELHLIHYSYGVNSTEKGDLSSESTVSRIRTEHFPLTLESARPSHTSQYLCASSGRRAGRADTQYFGPGTRLTVL.

This clonotype was observed a handful of times. The J gene is TRBJ1-1, the V gene TRBV11-2; 7 nucleotides align to TRBD1. Germline V gene lookup returns CDR1 SGHAT and CDR2 FQNNGV. The CDR3 is 14 residues long. V gave up 2 bases and J gave up 5 bases; unmatched junction bases: 5. The CDR3 protein is CASSLPTRGTEAFF. CDR3 sequence (DNA): TGTGCCAGCAGCTTACCTACCAGGGGGACTGAAGCTTTCTTT.

The chain couples TRBV20-1 to TRBJ1-1; D unclear. V was trimmed by 6 bases and J by 1 base, leaving 9 bases between them. This CDR3 has 12 amino acids. Germline V gene sequence: CDR1 DFQATT, CDR2 SNEGSKA (reference sequence). CDR3 amino acids: CSAETPNTEAFF. Here the CDR3 DNA reads TGCAGTGCGGAGACACCGAACACTGAAGCTTTCTTT.

The CDR3 is CASSQVVNTNYEQYF. The CDR3 DNA sequence: TGCGCCAGCAGCCAAGTAGTAAACACCAACTACGAGCAGTACTTC. V gene TRBV4-3 combines with J gene TRBJ2-7, with D hard to call. This CDR3 is built from 15 residues. Germline CDR1 and CDR2: LGHNA and YSLEER. Trimming stripped 1 base from V and 3 bases from J, with 13 bases between.

This chain links TRBV7-9 with TRBJ2-1; 12 bases map to TRBD1. This CDR3 contains 14 residues. Germline assignment: CDR1 SEHNR and CDR2 FQNEAQ (reference sequence). J gave up 8 bases and V 4 bases, and 3 bases lay outside the gene matches. CDR3 bases: TGTGCCAGCAGCTCGGGACAGGGGGCCCATGAGCAGTTCTTC. Its translation is CASSSGQGAHEQFF.

V usage is TRBV7-8 and J usage is TRBJ2-6; 14 bases fit TRBD2. This CDR3 is built from 18 residues. Germline loops: CDR1 SGHVS, CDR2 FQNEAQ. V dropped 5 bases and J dropped 1; count of bases not matched to a gene: 4. CDR3 nucleotide sequence: TGTGCCAGCAGCCCCCGGACTAGCGGGAGGTCTGGGGCCAACGTCCTGACTTTC. This gives the protein CASSPRTSGRSGANVLTF.

The chain recombines TRBV20-1 with TRBJ2-7, with 12 bases lining up with TRBD2. Trimming at V came to 3 bases and at J to 4 bases, leaving 4 bases not matched to a gene. Germline CDR1 DFQATT, CDR2 SNEGSKA (reference sequence). The CDR3 has 14 amino acids. The CDR3 here is CSASASGGAYEQYF. The CDR3 coding sequence is TGCAGTGCTAGTGCTAGCGGGGGGGCTTACGAGCAGTACTTC.

This chain connects TRBV15 to TRBJ2-5; 7 positions match TRBD1. Gene TRBJ2-7 matches the end of the DNA better, so the J call may be wrong. CDR3 length: 15 residues. Germline lookup yields CDR1 LNHNV and CDR2 YYDKDF (reference sequence). CDR3 coding DNA: TGTGCCACCAGCAGAGATCTGACAGGGACCTACGAGCAGTACTTC. Protein: CATSRDLTGTYEQYF.

The sample holds one count of this clonotype. This chain links TRBV7-2 with TRBJ1-5, with D tentatively TRBD1 (6 bases). CDR1 SGHTA and CDR2 FQGNSA come from the germline V gene. The V and J ends lost 5 bases and 3 bases respectively, with 14 bases between them. The CDR3 totals 15 residues. The CDR3 coding sequence is TGTGCCAGCAGCGGATGGACAGCCACCAATCAGCCCCAGCATTTT. Protein sequence: CASSGWTATNQPQHF.

On this clonotype itself: One end of the junction is discordant with germline, which a read error may explain. The chain employs TRBV10-3 and TRBJ2-1; 12 bases match TRBD2. Germline-derived CDR1 and CDR2 are ENHRY and SYGVKD. The length of the CDR3 is 14 residues. The CDR3 DNA reads TGTGCCATCAGACGGACTAGCGGGACAAATGGGCAGTTCTTC. The encoded protein is CAIRRTSGTNGQFF.

The V and J genes are TRBV6-6 and TRBJ1-2, with a weak D call TRBD1 (6 bases). Germline-derived CDR1 and CDR2 are MNHNY and SVGAGI (reference sequence). The CDR3 sequence is 16 residues long. Trimming stripped 0 bases from V and 4 bases from J, with 15 bases between. CDR3 nucleotides: TGTGCCAGCAGTTACTCCAAGGGTGGGGGCGCCTATGGCTACACCTTC. Translation gives CASSYSKGGGAYGYTF.

The chain couples TRBV20-1 to TRBJ1-1; 8 nucleotides agree with TRBD1. The CDR3 is 19 residues long. Losses at the gene ends were 2 bases for V and 1 base for J; bases not matched to a gene: 18. CDR1 and CDR2 (germline): DFQATT, SNEGSKA (reference sequence). CDR3 in amino acids: CSARPRERAGGNKNTEAFF. The CDR3 DNA reads as TGCAGTGCTAGACCTAGGGAGCGGGCAGGGGGCAATAAGAACACTGAAGCTTTCTTT.

In this sample, this clonotype turned up a few times. This chain uses TRBV28 with TRBJ2-1; TRBD2 might be the D (6 bases). Germline loops: CDR1 MDHEN, CDR2 SYDVKM. Trimming removed 4 bases at V and 3 bases at J, with 16 bases between. CDR3 length: 16 amino acids. The CDR3 coding sequence is TGTGCCAGCAGTTCCAAAATTGGGACTGACTACAATGAGCAGTTCTTC. Its protein is CASSSKIGTDYNEQFF.

Only a few counts were recorded for this clonotype. This sequence joins TRBV6-5 and TRBJ2-3, with D tentatively TRBD2 (7 bases). CDR1 is MNHEY, CDR2 SVGAGI, per germline. CDR3 length: 15 amino acids. Trimming pared 2 bases from V and 4 bases from J, leaving 13 bases between. CDR3 residues: CASSYGTGRADTQYF. The CDR3 coding sequence is TGTGCCAGCAGTTACGGTACAGGGAGGGCAGATACGCAGTATTTT.

The chain uses TRBV6-5 and TRBJ1-2; D may be TRBD1 (5 bases). The germline V and J ends were trimmed by 6 bases and 1 base, with 9 bases remaining between them. The CDR3 has 13 residues. Germline loops: CDR1 MNHEY, CDR2 SVGAGI. CDR3 bases: TGTGCCAGCAGGGAACAGGTTAACTATGGCTACACCTTC. Translation gives CASREQVNYGYTF.